Shown below are 29 T cell receptor beta chains from a single sample sequenced in a study of spatial heterogeneity in lung cancer. Whole-study results and caveats: Counts of expanded alpha and beta TCRs within tumors tracked the tumor nonsynonymous mutation count.

TCRdb recomputed calls from the 5' RACE reads with MiXCR, one row per CDR3 protein. This table holds 2,000 to 2,500 distinct CDR3 sequences, 15% to 20% found once. The antigens of these receptors remain unknown. The time point is: sample taken at primary tumor resection. Source: lung tumor tissue, taken at surgery. The source of these receptors is a male donor with early-stage non-small cell lung cancer.

This clonotype was recorded a few times. V usage is TRBV20-1 and J usage is TRBJ2-3; D may be TRBD1 (5 bases). Trimming removed 4 bases at V and 3 bases at J, with 14 bases between. Germline V lookup: CDR1 DFQATT, CDR2 SNEGSKA (reference sequence). CDR3 length: 14 amino acids. The CDR3 nucleotides are TGCAGTGCTACCCGGACACAACGAACAGATACGCAGTATTTT. Its protein is CSATRTQRTDTQYF.

Points on this clonotype: A junction boundary mismatches the germline segment, possibly from a read error. The rearrangement links TRBV15 to TRBJ2-3; no clear D gene. This CDR3 spans 13 amino acids. The germline V gene encodes CDR1 LNHNV and CDR2 YYDKDF (reference sequence). The CDR3: CATSSRSTDTQYF. In nucleotides, the CDR3 is TGTGCCACCAGCAGCAGGAGCACGGATACGCAGTATTTT.

Sample share makes this clonotype medium-sized (0.01 to 0.1%). The chain is built from TRBV5-4 and TRBJ2-5; D gene uncertain. The CDR3 sequence is 12 residues long. CDR1 is SGHNT, CDR2 YYREEE, per germline (reference sequence). Trimming stripped 1 base from V and 4 bases from J, with 5 bases between. As DNA, the CDR3 is TGTGCCAGCAGCTTGAGTCCAGAGACCCAGTACTTC. This translates into CASSLSPETQYF.

This clonotype is categorized as medium-sized. The chain couples TRBV6-2 or TRBV6-3 to TRBJ2-1; 11 bases line up with TRBD1. CDR1 and CDR2 (germline): MNHEY, SVGEGT. The CDR3 loop spans 16 amino acids. The J segment lost 4 bases and the V segment lost 2 bases, leaving 4 bases of the junction unmatched. CDR3 sequence reads: CASSYPGTGGYNEQFF. The CDR3 DNA reads as TGTGCCAGCAGTTACCCCGGGACAGGGGGTTACAATGAGCAGTTCTTC.

The chain couples TRBV28 to TRBJ2-5; D not resolved. This CDR3 spans 13 amino acids. Germline CDR1 is MDHEN and CDR2 is SYDVKM. V was shortened by 6 bases and J by 0 bases, with 8 bases between the two germline ends. CDR3 amino acids: CASRFRDQETQYF. The CDR3 coding sequence is TGTGCCAGCAGATTTCGGGACCAAGAGACCCAGTACTTC.

By its share, this clonotype is medium-sized. The chain recombines TRBV29-1 with TRBJ2-1, with a possible D match to TRBD2 (5 bases). V lost 4 bases, J lost 5 bases, and 15 bases lay in between. Germline V lookup: CDR1 SQVTM, CDR2 ANQGSEA. The CDR3 is 14 amino acids. This CDR3 reads CSVASSGINNEQFF. The CDR3 bases are TGCAGCGTTGCTAGCTCCGGGATAAACAATGAGCAGTTCTTC.

J is TRBJ2-7 and V is TRBV5-6; 11 bases are shared with TRBD1. With 3 bases clipped from V and 3 bases from J, the junction kept 5 bases outside the gene matches. Germline V CDR1 and CDR2: SGHDT, YYEEEE. The CDR3 has 15 residues. This CDR3 is CASSSTDRGLYEQYF. As DNA, the CDR3 is TGTGCCAGCAGCTCGACGGACAGGGGGCTCTACGAGCAGTACTTC.

In this sample, this clonotype is medium-sized (0.01 to 0.1%). V usage is TRBV5-1 and J usage is TRBJ1-1; TRBD1 matches 10 bases. The J segment lost 4 bases and the V segment lost 2 bases, leaving 8 bases of the junction unmatched. Germline V gene lookup returns CDR1 SGHRS and CDR2 YFSETQ. The CDR3 consists of 16 residues. CDR3 in DNA: TGCGCCAGCAGCTTACGACAGGGGGCGATGGGCACTGAAGCTTTCTTT. It is translated as CASSLRQGAMGTEAFF.

The rearrangement uses TRBV11-2 and TRBJ2-1, with 7 bases identical to TRBD2. CDR1 is SGHAT, CDR2 FQNNGV, per germline. Trimming at V came to 3 bases and at J to 9 bases, leaving 5 bases not matched to a gene. The CDR3 consists of 13 residues. CDR3 residues: CASSLGTTGEQFF. The CDR3 DNA reads as TGTGCCAGCAGCTTGGGGACTACGGGTGAGCAGTTCTTC.

Within the sample, this clonotype is medium-sized. V usage is TRBV4-1 and J usage is TRBJ2-3, with TRBD2 matching 8 bases. The CDR3 extends over 15 amino acids. In germline, CDR1 is MGHRA, CDR2 YSYEKL. The V and J ends lost 4 bases and 6 bases, in that order; junction bases with no gene match: 9. The CDR3: CASSPGRAPADTQYF. The CDR3 nucleotides are TGCGCCAGCAGCCCCGGGAGGGCCCCCGCCGATACGCAGTATTTT.

By sample share, this clonotype is medium-sized. The chain combines TRBV20-1 with TRBJ2-7, with no clear D. Germline V lookup: CDR1 DFQATT, CDR2 SNEGSKA (reference sequence). The CDR3 consists of 11 residues. V lost 3 bases and J lost 3, with 6 bases in between. CDR3 in DNA: TGCAGTGCTAGCGCCATCTACGAGCAGTACTTC. Its protein is CSASAIYEQYF.

V and J are TRBV6-2 or TRBV6-3 and TRBJ2-5, with 7 bases identical to TRBD2. After removal of 0 bases from V and 5 bases from J, the junction contained 9 bases not matched to a gene. This CDR3 contains 16 residues. Germline V gene sequence: CDR1 MNHEY, CDR2 SVGEGT. CDR3: CASSYSVGGIRETQYF. The CDR3 DNA sequence: TGTGCCAGCAGTTACTCGGTCGGGGGGATTCGTGAGACCCAGTACTTC.

Relative to its sample, this clonotype is large. The chain couples TRBV28 to TRBJ1-1; 8 nucleotides line up with TRBD1. V dropped 3 bases and J dropped 1; count of bases not matched to a gene: 10. Germline-derived CDR1 and CDR2 are MDHEN and SYDVKM. The CDR3 length is 17 residues. CDR3 amino acids: CASSLSGQGEWNTEAFF. The CDR3 region has the DNA TGTGCCAGCAGTTTGTCCGGACAGGGTGAGTGGAACACTGAAGCTTTCTTT.

The chain recombines TRBV5-4 with TRBJ2-3, with D possibly TRBD1 on 5 matching bases. With 1 base removed from V and 0 bases from J, the gap between germline ends came to 6 bases. CDR1 and CDR2 (germline): SGHNT, YYREEE (reference sequence). The CDR3 runs 14 residues. The CDR3 region has the DNA TGTGCCAGCAGCTTGCAGGGAAGCACAGATACGCAGTATTTT. Translation gives CASSLQGSTDTQYF.

By frequency in the sample, this clonotype is medium-sized (0.01 to 0.1%). The genes are TRBV20-1 and TRBJ2-5; D remains ambiguous. The germline CDR1 and CDR2 sequences are DFQATT and SNEGSKA (reference sequence). The CDR3 spans 12 residues. Trimming shortened V by 0 bases and J by 5 bases, and 7 bases separated the two germline ends. The CDR3 sequence is CSARDGRETQYF. DNA for the CDR3: TGCAGTGCTAGAGATGGCCGGGAGACCCAGTACTTC.

This clonotype occurred a few times. The chain joins TRBV27 to TRBJ1-2; D gene ambiguous. The ends were cut back, 2 bases at V and 4 bases at J, with 11 bases in the middle. The CDR3 is 14 residues long. Germline CDR1 is MNHEY and CDR2 is SMNVEV (reference sequence). The CDR3 is CASSLAGGSYGYTF. The CDR3 DNA reads TGTGCCAGCAGTTTAGCCGGAGGGTCCTATGGCTACACCTTC.

By share, this clonotype ranks as medium-sized. The CDR3 sequence: CASSPGLAAYETQYF. CDR3 nucleotides: TGCGCCAGCAGCCCGGGACTAGCGGCGTACGAGACCCAGTACTTC. V is TRBV5-1 and J is TRBJ2-5; 11 nucleotides line up with TRBD2. The germline V gene has CDR1 SGHRS and CDR2 YFSETQ. The trim removed 4 bases at V and 5 bases at J, leaving 7 bases unmatched. The CDR3 is 15 amino acids. Full variable domain (outside the CDR3, taken from reference TRBV5-1 and TRBJ2-5): KAGVTQTPRYLIKTRGQQVTLSCSPISGHRSVSWYQQTPGQGLQFLFEYFSETQRNKGNFPGRFSGRQFSNSRSEMNVSTLELGDSALYLCASSPGLAAYETQYFGPGTRLLVL.

The chain joins TRBV28 to TRBJ2-2; 7 nucleotides align to TRBD2. Per the germline V gene, CDR1 is MDHEN and CDR2 is SYDVKM. V shed 6 bases, J shed 5 bases, and the junction held 6 bases outside the gene matches. The CDR3 is 14 residues long. The CDR3 protein is CASREDGRTGELFF. The CDR3 DNA follows: TGTGCCAGCAGGGAAGACGGGAGGACCGGGGAGCTGTTTTTT.

In its sample, this clonotype was seen a few times. The V and J genes are TRBV5-4 and TRBJ2-3, with TRBD2 matching 10 bases. Germline trimming cut 0 bases from V and 4 bases from J; bases unmatched to any gene: 2. CDR3 size: 15 residues. From germline, CDR1 is SGHNT and CDR2 YYREEE (reference sequence). The CDR3 DNA follows: TGTGCCAGCAGCTTGGGACTAGCGGGCGCAGATACGCAGTATTTT. It translates to CASSLGLAGADTQYF.

This clonotype is large. CDR3 residues: CACRGRDTEAFF. The CDR3 DNA is TGTGCCTGCCGCGGGAGGGACACTGAAGCTTTCTTT. The genes are TRBV7-9 and TRBJ1-1; no clear D gene. Germline CDR1 is SEHNR and CDR2 is FQNEAQ (reference sequence). This CDR3 has 12 amino acids. V lost 11 bases, J lost 3 bases, and 13 bases lay in between.

In its sample, this clonotype ranks as medium-sized (0.01 to 0.1%). The chain couples TRBV3-1 to TRBJ2-7; D not resolved. V shed 4 bases and J shed 6 bases, with 10 bases lying between them. Germline-derived CDR1 and CDR2 are LGHDT and YNNKEL (reference sequence). The CDR3 runs to 12 residues. The CDR3 DNA is TGTGCCAGCAGCCCATTGACCGGCGAGCAGTACTTC. Amino acids: CASSPLTGEQYF.

CDR3 DNA: TGTGCCAGCAGCTTAGACGGTCAATTTGGCGGACTGTTTTTT. Amino acids: CASSLDGQFGGLFF. The chain has TRBV11-2 and TRBJ1-4; D remains ambiguous. Germline CDR1 reads SGHAT; CDR2 reads FQNNGV. V lost 0 bases, J lost 13 bases, and 15 bases lay in between. This CDR3 contains 14 residues.

This clonotype is labeled as medium-sized (0.01 to 0.1%). This chain uses TRBV3-1 with TRBJ2-1; D remains unclear. Germline V gives CDR1 LGHDT, CDR2 YNNKEL (reference sequence). The ends were cut back, 0 bases at V and 0 bases at J, with 15 bases in the middle. The CDR3 loop spans 18 amino acids. CDR3 protein: CASSQDSLGWASYNEQFF. CDR3 sequence (DNA): TGTGCCAGCAGCCAAGATTCCCTAGGGTGGGCCTCCTACAATGAGCAGTTCTTC.

In its sample, this clonotype ranks as medium-sized. The CDR3 DNA reads TGTGCCAGCAGCCCGACGACCCCCGGGACTCCTTCCTACGAGCAGTACTTC. Translation gives CASSPTTPGTPSYEQYF. This chain uses TRBV7-2 with TRBJ2-7, with D tentatively TRBD2 (6 bases). The length of the CDR3 is 17 residues. Germline V CDR1 and CDR2: SGHTA, FQGNSA. The ends were cut back, 5 bases at V and 1 base at J, with 21 bases in the middle.

This clonotype is categorized as medium-sized. The V and J genes are TRBV20-1 and TRBJ2-7; D tentatively reads TRBD1 or TRBD2 (5 bases each). The CDR3 spans 15 residues. Trimming pared 1 base from V and 0 bases from J, leaving 13 bases between. Germline-derived CDR1 and CDR2 are DFQATT and SNEGSKA (reference sequence). The DNA for the CDR3 is TGCAGTGCTAGAGCAGGGAGTCGGAGCTCCTACGAGCAGTACTTC. Translation gives CSARAGSRSSYEQYF.

This clonotype is medium-sized (0.01 to 0.1%) in the sample. The chain's CDR3 is CASSLGWGGGGELFF. The DNA for the CDR3 is TGTGCCAGCAGCTTAGGCTGGGGTGGTGGCGGGGAGCTGTTTTTT. J is TRBJ2-2 and V is TRBV7-2; D gene unclear. Germline V gene lookup returns CDR1 SGHTA and CDR2 FQGNSA. This CDR3 is built from 15 residues. V lost 1 base and J lost 7, with 13 bases in between.

In its sample, this clonotype is medium-sized (0.01 to 0.1%). The rearrangement links TRBV27 to TRBJ2-7; no clear D. The CDR3 runs to 12 residues. Germline assignment: CDR1 MNHEY and CDR2 SMNVEV (reference sequence). The V end lost 5 bases, the J end lost 1 base, and 6 bases lay between the germline ends. Written as DNA, the CDR3 is TGTGCCAGCAGTCCAGGATCCTACGAGCAGTACTTC. As protein: CASSPGSYEQYF.

This clonotype is labeled as medium-sized. This chain links TRBV7-9 with TRBJ2-3, with TRBD1 matching 10 bases. There are 13 residues in the CDR3. V trimming: 11 bases; J trimming: 5 bases; junction bases outside the gene matches: 7. Germline V CDR1 and CDR2: SEHNR, FQNEAQ (reference sequence). The CDR3 sequence is CAETGGSEDTQYF. The DNA for the CDR3 is TGTGCCGAGACAGGGGGCTCTGAAGATACGCAGTATTTT.

This clonotype rates as medium-sized. The chain combines TRBV28 with TRBJ2-1, with 10 bases matching TRBD2. The CDR3 contains 16 residues. J gave up 4 bases and V 6 bases, and 9 bases lay outside the gene matches. In germline, CDR1 is MDHEN, CDR2 SYDVKM. CDR3 amino acids: CASSRSISGRYNEQFF. The CDR3 nucleotides read TGTGCCAGCAGCCGCAGTATTAGCGGGAGGTACAATGAGCAGTTCTTC.